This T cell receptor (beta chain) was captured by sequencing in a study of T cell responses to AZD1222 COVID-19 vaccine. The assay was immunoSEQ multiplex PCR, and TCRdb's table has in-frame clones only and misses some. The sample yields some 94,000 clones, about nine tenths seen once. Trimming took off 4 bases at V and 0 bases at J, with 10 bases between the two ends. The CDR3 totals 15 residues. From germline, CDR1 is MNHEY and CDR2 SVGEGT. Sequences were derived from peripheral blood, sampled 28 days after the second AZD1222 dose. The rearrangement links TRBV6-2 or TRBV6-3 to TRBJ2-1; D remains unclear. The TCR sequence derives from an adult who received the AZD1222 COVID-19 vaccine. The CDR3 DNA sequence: TGTGCCAGCAGTTTCGACCCCAGCTCCTACAATGAGCAGTTCTTC. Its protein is CASSFDPSSYNEQFF.